This T cell receptor (beta chain) stems from a study of blood T cell repertoires in COVID-19. TCRdb's table, derived via immunoSEQ multiplex PCR, lists solely in-frame clones and lacks some. The sample carries roughly 250,000 clones, more than 85% recorded once. The study drew participants aged about 18 to 90 years from 24 US areas. The material sequenced was PBMCs or T cells enriched from blood (not recorded which). The clonotype comes from a woman between 50 and 59 years old who had recovered from COVID-19.

CDR3: CASSHGTDYEQYF. DNA of the CDR3: TGCGCCAGCAGCCACGGGACAGACTACGAGCAGTACTTC. The chain uses TRBV4-1 and TRBJ2-7, with 7 bases fitting TRBD1. The germline CDR1 and CDR2 sequences are MGHRA and YSYEKL. The V segment lost 3 bases and the J segment 3 bases; nucleotides outside the gene matches: 2. The CDR3 runs to 13 residues.